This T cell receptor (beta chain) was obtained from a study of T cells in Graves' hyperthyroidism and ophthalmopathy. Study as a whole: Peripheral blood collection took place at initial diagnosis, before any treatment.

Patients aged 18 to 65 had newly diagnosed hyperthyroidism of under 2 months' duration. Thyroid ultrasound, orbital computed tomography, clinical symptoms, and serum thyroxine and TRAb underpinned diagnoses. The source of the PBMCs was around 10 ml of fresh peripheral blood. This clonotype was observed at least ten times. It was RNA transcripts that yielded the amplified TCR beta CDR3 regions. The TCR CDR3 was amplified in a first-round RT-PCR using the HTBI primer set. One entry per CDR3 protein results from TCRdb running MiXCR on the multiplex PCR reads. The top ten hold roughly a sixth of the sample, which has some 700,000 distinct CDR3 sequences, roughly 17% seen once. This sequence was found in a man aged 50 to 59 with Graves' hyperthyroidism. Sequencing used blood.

CDR3 sequence reads: CASSRSPGTTEAFF. The CDR3 DNA sequence: TGTGCCAGCAGTCGCTCCCCGGGCACCACTGAAGCTTTCTTT. This chain joins TRBV27 and TRBJ1-1; D gene unclear. The V gene's germline CDR1 is MNHEY and CDR2 SMNVEV (reference sequence). This CDR3 is built from 14 residues. Deletions cut 5 bases from V and 4 bases from J, with 14 bases between.